This T cell receptor beta chain was captured in a study of T cell clonotyping in hematopoietic cell transplantation. Overall study findings and caveats: Higher Inverse Simpson Index values in graft donor and pretransplant recipient predicted broader posttransplant TCR diversity. At the given depth, recipient repertoires were over 95% de novo clonotypes. CD4 and CD8 repertoire contributions could not be separated without sorting. Pathologically expanded recipient clonotypes increased progressively from day 30 to day 180 as diversity fell.

With V trimmed by 3 bases and J by 1 base, 4 bases remained unmatched. Germline V lookup: CDR1 SNHLY, CDR2 FYNNEI. CDR3 length: 15 residues. Libraries were prepared by immunoSEQ multiplex PCR; TCRdb keeps only in-frame clonotypes and omits some of them. The sample has some 9,300 clones, over 75% seen once. Note on this clone: Antigen: not known.

The V gene is TRBV2, the J gene TRBJ2-7; 9 nucleotides agree with TRBD1. Sequenced material: PBMCs, taken 180 days after allogeneic stem cell transplant. The clonotype originates from a male patient in his 40s who had an allogeneic stem cell transplant from a related donor, so the T cells may come from the graft donor. Some clones in this sample may be carry-over from other donors' samples. CDR3 sequence: CASSDGTGRSYEQYF. The CDR3 nucleotides read TGTGCCAGCAGTGATGGGACAGGGAGGTCCTACGAGCAGTACTTC.